These 25 T cell receptor beta chains came from one sample sequenced in a study of cytotoxic CD8 clonotypes in ibrutinib-treated CLL. Here immunoSEQ multiplex PCR was the method, and the copy in TCRdb shows in-frame clones only, minus some. This sample yields some 170,000 clones, of which 88% are seen a single time; over 2.5% belongs to the top ten. The material was PBMCs, obtained at disease progression, from a patient treated with ibrutinib. The receptors were sampled from a human donor with chronic lymphocytic leukemia.

This clone was recorded once. This CDR3 reads CASSPPGAYNEQFF. The CDR3 coding sequence is TGTGCCAGCAGCCCCCCGGGGGCATACAATGAGCAGTTCTTC. The chain carries TRBV7-3 and TRBJ2-1; either TRBD1 or TRBD2 may supply D (6 bases each). The germline V and J ends were trimmed by 5 bases and 4 bases, with 12 bases remaining between them. This CDR3 is 14 amino acids long. CDR1 SGHTA and CDR2 FQGTGA come from the germline V gene.

This chain uses TRBV9 with TRBJ2-1; 9 positions agree with TRBD2. V lost 2 bases, J lost 9 bases, and 9 bases stayed unmatched. The V gene's germline CDR1 is SGDLS and CDR2 YYNGEE. CDR3 length equals 15 residues. CDR3 region: CASSVLAGGRAEQFF. CDR3 in DNA: TGTGCCAGCAGCGTGTTGGCGGGAGGGCGCGCTGAGCAGTTCTTC.

There are a few counts of this clone. In nucleotides, the CDR3 is TGTGCCAGCAGACAGGGGGCGTGGGACACTGAAGCTTTCTTT. Translating gives CASRQGAWDTEAFF. The chain couples TRBV5-6 to TRBJ1-1, with 9 bases lining up with TRBD1. J was trimmed by 3 bases and V by 5 bases; bases with no gene match: 5. The CDR3 contains 14 residues. Germline assignment: CDR1 SGHDT and CDR2 YYEEEE.

V gene TRBV4-1 combines with J gene TRBJ1-2; perhaps TRBD1 as D (5 bases). Per the germline V gene, CDR1 is MGHRA and CDR2 is YSYEKL. The ends were cut back, 0 bases at V and 5 bases at J, with 13 bases in the middle. This CDR3 spans 15 amino acids. CDR3 amino acids: CASSQEGRGWYGYTF. The DNA of the CDR3 is TGCGCCAGCAGCCAAGAGGGGAGGGGTTGGTATGGCTACACCTTC.

This chain connects TRBV30 to TRBJ1-5, with D possibly TRBD1 on 5 matching bases. The V end was cut by 4 bases, the J end by 0 bases, with 10 bases between. The germline V gene encodes CDR1 GTSNPN and CDR2 SVGIG (reference sequence). The CDR3 contains 14 residues. Here the CDR3 DNA reads TGTGCCTGGAATGGGGGGTATAGCAATCAGCCCCAGCATTTT. It yields the protein CAWNGGYSNQPQHF.

V usage is TRBV30 and J usage is TRBJ1-1; 11 nucleotides agree with TRBD1. Germline CDR1 reads GTSNPN; CDR2 reads SVGIG (reference sequence). This CDR3 has 16 amino acids. V gave up 0 bases and J gave up 4 bases; unmatched junction bases: 7. The CDR3, as DNA: TGTGCCTGGAGTGTACGGACAGGGGGCCAGGTCACTGAAGCTTTCTTT. As protein: CAWSVRTGGQVTEAFF.

This sequence joins TRBV29-1 and TRBJ2-7, with 7 bases lining up with TRBD1. Germline CDR1 and CDR2: SQVTM and ANQGSEA. The CDR3 spans 12 residues. V lost 5 bases and J lost 2; bases outside the gene matches: 3. For the CDR3, the DNA is TGCAGCGTTAGGACAGGCCCCTACGAGCAGTACTTC. Protein sequence: CSVRTGPYEQYF.

The J gene is TRBJ2-2, the V gene TRBV30; 13 nucleotides align to TRBD2. The CDR3 covers 18 residues. Germline V gene sequence: CDR1 GTSNPN, CDR2 SVGIG (reference sequence). The trim removed 0 bases at V and 1 base at J, leaving 5 bases unmatched. The CDR3 loop is CAWSVLRTSGRNTGELFF. The CDR3 region has the DNA TGTGCCTGGAGTGTACTCCGGACTAGCGGGAGGAACACCGGGGAGCTGTTTTTT.

This chain links TRBV5-1 with TRBJ1-3, with a possible D match to TRBD1 (6 bases). Germline V gene lookup returns CDR1 SGHRS and CDR2 YFSETQ. V dropped 4 bases and J dropped 1 base, with 15 bases sitting between them. The CDR3 contains 16 residues. The DNA for the CDR3 is TGCGCCAGCAGCCCAGAGGGGACAAGGTCTGGAAACACCATATATTTT. This translates into CASSPEGTRSGNTIYF.

The chain has TRBV19 and TRBJ2-3; TRBD2 might be the D (6 bases). The CDR3 sequence is 16 residues long. Germline lookup yields CDR1 LNHDA and CDR2 SQIVND (reference sequence). The V end lost 6 bases, the J end lost 0 bases, and 16 bases lay between the germline ends. The chain's CDR3 is CASRGLPGLSTDTQYF. The CDR3, as DNA: TGTGCCAGTAGAGGGCTCCCGGGACTCAGCACAGATACGCAGTATTTT.

As concerns this clone: The sample carries other DNA sequences with the same CDR3. The V and J genes are TRBV7-9 and TRBJ2-7; D gene uncertain. Deletions cut 1 base from V and 3 bases from J, with 4 bases between. This CDR3 comprises 12 residues. Germline CDR1 reads SEHNR; CDR2 reads FQNEAQ (reference sequence). The CDR3 sequence: CASSLGDYEQYF. CDR3 nucleotide sequence: TGTGCCAGCAGCTTAGGGGACTACGAGCAGTACTTC.

CDR3 protein: CSVELLGANGYTF. DNA for the CDR3: TGCAGCGTTGAGCTGCTGGGGGCGAATGGCTACACCTTC. The chain recombines TRBV29-1 with TRBJ1-2, with a tentative D call TRBD1 (6 bases). This CDR3 region has 13 residues. Germline loops: CDR1 SQVTM, CDR2 ANQGSEA. The V end lost 3 bases, the J end lost 6 bases, and 14 bases lay between the germline ends.

CDR3 sequence: CSVDSGIYGYTF. CDR3 bases: TGCAGCGTTGATTCAGGGATTTATGGCTACACCTTC. The gene calls are TRBV29-1 and TRBJ1-2; perhaps TRBD1 as D (5 bases). The CDR3 has 12 residues. V dropped 3 bases and J dropped 5 bases, with 10 bases sitting between them. Germline V gene data show CDR1 as SQVTM and CDR2 as ANQGSEA.

The chain combines TRBV7-3 with TRBJ2-3; D is unresolved. The V end lost 2 bases, the J end lost 6 bases, and 12 bases lay between the germline ends. CDR1 and CDR2 from the germline V gene are SGHTA and FQGTGA. CDR3 length: 14 amino acids. Written as DNA, the CDR3 is TGTGCCAGCAGCTTAGGGCTGTGGATGGATACGCAGTATTTT. Amino acid sequence: CASSLGLWMDTQYF.

V is TRBV10-3 and J is TRBJ2-5; D possibly corresponds to TRBD2 (6 bases). This CDR3 spans 17 amino acids. Between the trimmed V and J ends, which lost 8 bases and 0 bases, there was a span of 22 bases. Germline CDR1 and CDR2: ENHRY and SYGVKD. The CDR3 sequence: CAIDPIADTSYQETQYF. In nucleotides, the CDR3 is TGTGCCATCGACCCTATAGCGGACACGTCCTACCAAGAGACCCAGTACTTC.

The chain is built from TRBV19 and TRBJ2-7; 7 bases are shared with TRBD1. The CDR3 spans 14 residues. V shed 7 bases and J 8 bases; nucleotides not matched to a gene: 14. Germline assignment: CDR1 LNHDA and CDR2 SQIVND (reference sequence). CDR3 sequence (DNA): TGTGCCAGTACACTAAGATTGGGGGACAGAAAGCAGTACTTC. Its translation is CASTLRLGDRKQYF.

This rearrangement joins TRBV5-4 to TRBJ1-1, with D hard to call. The V and J ends lost 4 bases and 1 base respectively, with 11 bases between them. The CDR3 length is 14 residues. Germline CDR1 reads SGHNT; CDR2 reads YYREEE (reference sequence). CDR3 coding DNA: TGTGCCAGCAGCACAGAAAGAACGAACACTGAAGCTTTCTTT. This encodes CASSTERTNTEAFF.

V is TRBV7-3 and J is TRBJ2-1; 10 positions agree with TRBD2. With 2 bases clipped from V and 12 bases from J, the junction kept 7 bases outside the gene matches. This CDR3 is 14 amino acids long. Germline CDR1 SGHTA, CDR2 FQGTGA. CDR3 nucleotide sequence: TGTGCCAGCAGCTTAGGCCTAGCGGGAGCAAGGCAGTTCTTC. Amino acids: CASSLGLAGARQFF.

V usage is TRBV2 and J usage is TRBJ1-2; D gene ambiguous. Germline V gene data show CDR1 as SNHLY and CDR2 as FYNNEI. This CDR3 is built from 14 residues. Trimming stripped 7 bases from V and 8 bases from J, with 20 bases between. Here the CDR3 reads CASILDLSSRGYTF. CDR3 sequence (DNA): TGTGCCAGCATATTAGACCTCTCCTCCAGGGGCTACACCTTC.

This clone has just one count. V is TRBV11-2 and J is TRBJ1-2; 7 bases agree with TRBD1. The CDR3 is made up of 13 amino acids. V gave up 6 bases and J gave up 8 bases; unmatched junction bases: 9. Germline V gene lookup returns CDR1 SGHAT and CDR2 FQNNGV. The CDR3 reads CASRDGQAEGYTF. CDR3 DNA: TGTGCCAGCAGGGACGGACAGGCGGAGGGCTACACCTTC.

The chain is built from TRBV6-1 and TRBJ2-2; possibly TRBD2 for D (6 bases). Deletions cut 4 bases from V and 1 base from J, with 13 bases between. The germline gives CDR1 MNHNS, CDR2 SASEGT. The CDR3 is 16 residues long. CDR3 sequence reads: CASSALGGVNTGELFF. The CDR3 DNA sequence: TGTGCCAGCAGTGCCCTCGGCGGGGTGAACACCGGGGAGCTGTTTTTT.

The V call is TRBV29-1, the J call TRBJ2-1; D is possibly TRBD1 (5 bases). V lost 2 bases to trimming and J lost 7 bases, with 18 bases between them. Germline CDR1 SQVTM, CDR2 ANQGSEA. The CDR3 contains 15 residues. CDR3 nucleotide sequence: TGCAGCGTTGAACTCGCACAGGTCATAGGGAATGAGCAGTTCTTC. Residues: CSVELAQVIGNEQFF.

The chain couples TRBV11-3 to TRBJ2-7, with TRBD1 matching 12 bases. V lost 1 base to trimming and J lost 5 bases; unmatched junction nucleotides: 9. The germline CDR1 and CDR2 sequences are SGHNT and YENEEA. The CDR3 is 17 residues long. The CDR3 here is CASSLGSSGQGANEQYF. CDR3 sequence (DNA): TGTGCCAGCAGCTTAGGTTCCTCGGGACAGGGGGCGAACGAGCAGTACTTC. Together with reference TRBV11-3 and TRBJ2-7, the CDR3 gives the full variable domain: EAGVVQSPRYKIIEKKQPVAFWCNPISGHNTLYWYLQNLGQGPELLIRYENEEAVDDSQLPKDRFSAERLKGVDSTLKIQPAELGDSAVYLCASSLGSSGQGANEQYFGPGTRLTVT.

This chain uses TRBV6-5 with TRBJ2-7; D remains unclear. Germline lookup yields CDR1 MNHEY and CDR2 SVGAGI. The CDR3 has 13 residues. Trimming pared 4 bases from V and 2 bases from J, leaving 9 bases between. CDR3 protein: CASSFGRTYEQYF. CDR3 DNA: TGTGCCAGCAGTTTCGGACGGACCTACGAGCAGTACTTC.

The J gene is TRBJ2-1, the V gene TRBV27, with 7 bases lining up with TRBD1. V lost 6 bases, J lost 2 bases, and 7 bases stayed unmatched. The germline CDR1 and CDR2 sequences are MNHEY and SMNVEV (reference sequence). The CDR3 runs 15 residues. The CDR3 nucleotides read TGTGCCAGCAGGATCGGGACAGCGACCTACAATGAGCAGTTCTTC. Amino acid sequence: CASRIGTATYNEQFF.